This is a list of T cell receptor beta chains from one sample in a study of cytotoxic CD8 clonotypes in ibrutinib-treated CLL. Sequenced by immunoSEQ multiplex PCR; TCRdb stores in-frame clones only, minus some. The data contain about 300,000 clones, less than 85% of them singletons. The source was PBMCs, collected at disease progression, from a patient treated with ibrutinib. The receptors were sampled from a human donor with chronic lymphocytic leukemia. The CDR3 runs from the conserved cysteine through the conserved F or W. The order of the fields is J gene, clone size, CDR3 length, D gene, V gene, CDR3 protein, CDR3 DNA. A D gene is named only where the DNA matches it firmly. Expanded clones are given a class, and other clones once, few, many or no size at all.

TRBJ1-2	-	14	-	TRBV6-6	CASSYRGYSYGYTF	TGTGCCAGCAGTTACCGTGGGTATAGCTATGGCTACACCTTC
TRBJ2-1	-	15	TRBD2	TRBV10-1	CASSPTSGGYNEQFF	TGCGCCAGCAGTCCGACTAGCGGGGGTTACAATGAGCAGTTCTTC
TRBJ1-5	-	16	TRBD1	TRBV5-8	CASSFRQGYSNQPQHF	TGTGCCAGCAGCTTCCGACAGGGATATAGCAATCAGCCCCAGCATTTT
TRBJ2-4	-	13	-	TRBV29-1	CSVEDRAKNIQYF	TGCAGCGTTGAGGACAGAGCCAAAAACATTCAGTACTTC
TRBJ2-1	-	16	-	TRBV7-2	CASSPGRGGSYNEQFF	TGTGCCAGCAGCCCGGGTCGTGGGGGCTCCTACAATGAGCAGTTCTTC
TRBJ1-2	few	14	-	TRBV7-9	CASSSRGPSGGYTF	TGTGCCAGCAGCTCTCGCGGGCCCAGCGGTGGCTACACCTTC
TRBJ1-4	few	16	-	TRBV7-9	CASSLRVAGKNEKLFF	TGTGCCAGCAGCTTACGCGTGGCGGGCAAAAATGAAAAACTGTTTTTT
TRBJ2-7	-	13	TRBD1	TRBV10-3	CAIRRTGAYEQYF	TGTGCCATCAGGCGGACAGGGGCCTACGAGCAGTACTTC
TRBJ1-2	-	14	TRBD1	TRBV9	CASSGTGTVYGYTF	TGTGCCAGCAGCGGAACCGGGACAGTCTATGGCTACACCTTC
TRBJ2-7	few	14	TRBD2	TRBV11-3	CASSLAGGGDEQYF	TGTGCCAGCAGCTTAGCGGGAGGAGGTGACGAGCAGTACTTC
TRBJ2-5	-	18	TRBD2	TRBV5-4	CASSLGGSSGRKVETQYF	TGTGCCAGCAGCTTGGGGGGATCTAGCGGGAGGAAGGTGGAGACCCAGTACTTC
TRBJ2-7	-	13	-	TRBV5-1	CASSLELMREQYF	TGCGCCAGCAGCTTGGAATTAATGCGCGAGCAGTACTTC